The rows below give T cell receptor beta chains drawn from one sample of a study of blood T cell repertoires in COVID-19. This table comes from immunoSEQ multiplex PCR, and its TCRdb copy is limited to in-frame clones, with some not included. The table includes about 170,000 clones, about 86% detected once. Sequenced sample: PBMCs or T cells enriched from blood (not recorded which). The receptors come from a woman aged 50 to 60 in a cohort exposed to, infected with or recovered from COVID-19 (not recorded which). The CDR3 runs from the conserved cysteine through the conserved F or W. D genes are given only for firm matches.

>TRBJ2-2|.|TRBV3-1/TRBV3-2
TGTGCCAGCAGCCGCCGGGGCGGGGAGCTGTTTTTT
CASSRRGGELFF
>TRBJ2-3|.|TRBV5-1
TGCGCCAGCAGCTTGGGACTGGGCGGGGATACGCAGTATTTT
CASSLGLGGDTQYF
>TRBJ2-3|.|TRBV25-1
TGTGCCAGCAGTGTCCCCGGGACTGGGAGCACAGATACGCAGTATTTT
CASSVPGTGSTDTQYF
>TRBJ2-1|.|TRBV29-1
TGCAGCGTTGCAGGGGACTACAATGAGCAGTTCTTC
CSVAGDYNEQFF
>TRBJ1-5|TRBD1|TRBV5-1
TGCGCCAGCAGCCCCGGGGCGCAGGGGGCTTATCAGCCCCAGCATTTT
CASSPGAQGAYQPQHF
>TRBJ1-1|.|TRBV7-3
TGTGCCAGCAGCTTGTTTCAGGGGCTTCAAGCTTTCTTT
CASSLFQGLQAFF
>TRBJ2-2|TRBD2|TRBV18
TGTGCCAGCTCACCACTACAAGCGGGGGGGGCGAACACCGGGGAGCTGTTTTTT
CASSPLQAGGANTGELFF
>TRBJ2-7|TRBD2|TRBV5-1
TGCGCCAGCACCTTTTCGGGGGGTTACAGAGGAGACGAGCAGTACTTC
CASTFSGGYRGDEQYF
>TRBJ1-2|TRBD1|TRBV19
TGTGCCAGTAGTATAGAACGTGATTGGACAGGGTCTCATGGCTACACCTTC
CASSIERDWTGSHGYTF
>TRBJ2-1|TRBD1|TRBV7-9
TGTGCCAGCAGCTCAATCCGGGACAGGGTCGACAATGAGCAGTTCTTC
CASSSIRDRVDNEQFF
>TRBJ1-4|TRBD1|TRBV29-1
TGCAGCGTCCGCCTTGGTGGACAGGGAACTAATGAAAAACTGTTTTTT
CSVRLGGQGTNEKLFF
>TRBJ2-5|.|TRBV5-1
TGCGCCAGCAGCTTAACTTCGCGCCAAGAGACCCAGTACTTC
CASSLTSRQETQYF
>TRBJ1-3|TRBD1|TRBV19
TGTGCCAGTAGCACTACGGCAGGGGGGTCGGACACCATATATTTT
CASSTTAGGSDTIYF
>TRBJ2-5|TRBD2|TRBV30
TGTGCCTGGAGTGGAAGCTCTAGCGGGGGGAAGACCCAGTACTTC
CAWSGSSSGGKTQYF
>TRBJ2-7|TRBD1|TRBV4-1
TGCGCCAGCAGCCAAGGGGCCGTCAGGGGGCGCGTCTACGAGCAGTACTTC
CASSQGAVRGRVYEQYF
>TRBJ1-2|.|TRBV4-2
TGTGCCAGCAGCACAGCTAACTATGGCTACACCTTC
CASSTANYGYTF